The text below deals with one T cell receptor beta chain. Its matching antigen is unknown. This PCR relied on a set of 60 Vbeta primers and 13 Jbeta primers. The table came from immunoSEQ multiplex PCR; TCRdb's copy has only in-frame clones and leaves some out. This sample's clone table lists about 200,000 clones. These data belong to a study of cytomegalovirus exposure and HLA in healthy donors. Study-level findings and limits: Across all donors, roughly uniform sequencing depth was an assumption of the presence/absence analyses. TCR beta chains numbering some 160 were designated cytomegalovirus-associated.

The sequencing sample was made of PBMCs. The sequence was collected from a boy aged 10-17 years in good health and CMV-seronegative.

CDR3 in amino acids: CASTLNAGGYGYTF. CDR3 coding DNA: TGTGCCAGCACCCTAAACGCAGGGGGCTATGGCTACACCTTC. The chain uses TRBV6-5 and TRBJ1-2; TRBD1 matches at 7 bases. V lost 7 bases to trimming and J lost 4 bases; unmatched junction nucleotides: 9. Germline V CDR1 and CDR2: MNHEY, SVGAGI. This CDR3 contains 14 residues.